These 18 T cell receptor beta chains were all obtained from the same sample, sequenced in a study of blood T cell repertoires in COVID-19 (dated by TCRdb to the early 2020s). Libraries were constructed by the immunoSEQ multiplex PCR assay. TCRdb took over this immuneACCESS table, retaining in-frame rearrangements with V and J assigned. Such tables are incomplete; in checked studies, under half of the missing clones stem from an unresolved V gene, and the remainder is unexplained. This sample comprises just under 350,000 clones, 65% to 85% of them detected only once. Together, the top ten hold about 2.7% of the sample. Sequenced material: peripheral blood. The receptors shown here come from a man aged 25 to 40 with active or convalescent COVID-19.

V gene TRBV5-4 combines with J gene TRBJ2-1; the match to TRBD2 covers 8 bases. Trimming cost V 6 bases and J 6 bases; bases outside gene matches: 20. Germline CDR1 SGHNT, CDR2 YYREEE (reference sequence). CDR3 length: 18 amino acids. CDR3 bases: TGTGCCAGCAACCGGGCTCTGAGCGGGAGCCAAATGGGCAATGAGCAGTTCTTC. This sequence encodes CASNRALSGSQMGNEQFF.

The chain combines TRBV11-3 with TRBJ2-7; D unclear. V gave up 5 bases and J gave up 2 bases, with 10 bases separating them. The CDR3 spans 13 residues. From germline, CDR1 is SGHNT and CDR2 YENEEA. The CDR3 region has the DNA TGTGCCAGCAGCCGTGGGCCGACCTACGAGCAGTACTTC. Translating gives CASSRGPTYEQYF.

CDR3 residues: CASSQQSSYNEQFF. In DNA, the CDR3 is TGCGCCAGCAGCCAACAGAGCTCCTACAATGAGCAGTTCTTC. V gene TRBV5-1 combines with J gene TRBJ2-1; D uncertain. Germline assignment: CDR1 SGHRS and CDR2 YFSETQ. The V and J ends lost 4 bases and 0 bases respectively, with 8 bases between them. The CDR3 totals 14 residues.

The chain carries TRBV5-1 and TRBJ2-7; no firm D call. Trimming took 4 bases from V and 6 from J, leaving 17 bases between them. The CDR3 extends over 14 amino acids. Germline CDR1 SGHRS, CDR2 YFSETQ. The CDR3 is CASSPGSLRGEQYF. DNA for the CDR3: TGCGCCAGCAGCCCTGGGTCCCTGAGAGGCGAGCAGTACTTC.

This clone has only one observation. The chain carries TRBV7-6 and TRBJ1-5; 9 positions match TRBD1. Germline V gene lookup returns CDR1 SGHVS and CDR2 FNYEAQ. Unmatched junction bases numbered 8, after V lost 2 bases and J lost 6 bases. The CDR3 extends over 16 amino acids. CDR3 in DNA: TGTGCCAGCAGCTTAACAGGGGGCTCATCGACTCAGCCCCAGCATTTT. It specifies CASSLTGGSSTQPQHF.

V usage is TRBV19 and J usage is TRBJ2-7; D is unresolved. V lost 7 bases and J lost 6, with 16 bases in between. CDR1 and CDR2 (germline): LNHDA, SQIVND (reference sequence). This CDR3 comprises 13 residues. The DNA for the CDR3 is TGTGCCAGTACCACAGATCGGTTTTCCGAGCAGTACTTC. It specifies CASTTDRFSEQYF.

This chain uses TRBV7-9 with TRBJ1-1; 8 bases agree with TRBD1. This CDR3 is built from 14 residues. The germline V gene encodes CDR1 SEHNR and CDR2 FQNEAQ (reference sequence). V shed 5 bases and J 4 bases; nucleotides not matched to a gene: 6. The CDR3 here is CASSPTGEGTEAFF. The CDR3 nucleotides read TGTGCCAGCAGCCCGACAGGGGAGGGCACTGAAGCTTTCTTT.

The chain is built from TRBV9 and TRBJ1-5, with 10 bases fitting TRBD1. The CDR3 contains 16 residues. Trimming removed 3 bases from V and 11 bases from J; junction bases left unmatched: 14. Germline lookup yields CDR1 SGDLS and CDR2 YYNGEE. DNA for the CDR3: TGTGCCAGCAGCGAAGGGACAGGGGACCCTCCCCCCACCCAGCATTTT. Its translation: CASSEGTGDPPPTQHF.

V and J are TRBV18 and TRBJ1-5; 8 bases map to TRBD1. J gave up 4 bases and V 5 bases, and 4 bases lay outside the gene matches. This CDR3 spans 14 amino acids. Germline V gives CDR1 KGHSH, CDR2 LQKENI. In DNA form, the CDR3 reads TGTGCCAGCTCAGGCACAGGGGGGAATCAGCCCCAGCATTTT. It encodes CASSGTGGNQPQHF.

The chain combines TRBV10-3 with TRBJ2-3, with D maybe TRBD1 (6 bases). Germline V gene lookup returns CDR1 ENHRY and CDR2 SYGVKD. This CDR3 comprises 14 residues. Trimming stripped 3 bases from V and 6 bases from J, with 13 bases between. The chain's CDR3 is CAISEEGGMDTQYF. DNA of the CDR3: TGTGCCATCAGTGAAGAAGGGGGAATGGATACGCAGTATTTT.

This clone showed up just once. The V gene is TRBV24-1, the J gene TRBJ2-5, with TRBD1 as a possible D gene (5 bases). CDR1 KGHDR and CDR2 SFDVKD come from the germline V gene. Between the trimmed V and J ends, which lost 0 bases and 7 bases, there was a span of 5 bases. The CDR3 contains 12 residues. CDR3 in amino acids: CATSDLRGTQYF. The CDR3 DNA follows: TGTGCCACCAGTGATTTGAGGGGGACCCAGTACTTC.

The chain couples TRBV6-6 to TRBJ1-3; D ambiguous. CDR3 length: 17 amino acids. Trimming stripped 5 bases from V and 3 bases from J, with 20 bases between. Germline V gene data show CDR1 as MNHNY and CDR2 as SVGAGI (reference sequence). CDR3 DNA: TGTGCCAGCAGTCGCCTCCTGATCGGGAGCTATGGAAACACCATATATTTT. This sequence encodes CASSRLLIGSYGNTIYF.

This clone was found once. The chain joins TRBV4-3 to TRBJ2-1; 13 bases map to TRBD2. The CDR3 is 17 amino acids. Germline CDR1 and CDR2: LGHNA and YSLEER. Unmatched junction bases numbered 7, after V lost 0 bases and J lost 8 bases. CDR3 in amino acids: CASSQEPGTSGMYEQFF. The CDR3 DNA sequence: TGCGCCAGCAGCCAAGAACCCGGGACTAGCGGGATGTATGAGCAGTTCTTC.

This clone was observed a single time. The chain couples TRBV30 to TRBJ2-1; 7 bases align to TRBD1. Per the germline V gene, CDR1 is GTSNPN and CDR2 is SVGIG (reference sequence). This CDR3 region has 14 residues. The trim removed 8 bases at V and 2 bases at J, leaving 9 bases unmatched. CDR3 DNA sequence: TGTGCCAGCACAGGGGTTTTAGCCTACAATGAGCAGTTCTTC. It yields the protein CASTGVLAYNEQFF.

The rearrangement uses TRBV7-8 and TRBJ1-1, with no clear D. There are 14 residues in the CDR3. Looked up from germline, CDR1 is SGHVS and CDR2 is FQNEAQ. The V and J ends lost 1 base and 12 bases respectively, with 18 bases between them. The CDR3 loop reads CASSLVRTGKFPFF. The DNA for the CDR3 is TGTGCCAGCAGCTTAGTAAGGACGGGAAAATTCCCTTTCTTT.

This chain connects TRBV12-5 to TRBJ2-3, with D tentatively TRBD1 (5 bases). CDR1 and CDR2 from the germline V gene are LGHNT and FRNRAP. This CDR3 region has 16 residues. The ends were cut back, 8 bases at V and 0 bases at J, with 18 bases in the middle. In DNA, the CDR3 is TGTGCTAGTATCAATGGGGCCACCCTTAGCACAGATACGCAGTATTTT. It yields the protein CASINGATLSTDTQYF.

This sequence joins TRBV28 and TRBJ2-3; 16 bases line up with TRBD2. V lost 6 bases and J lost 3; bases outside the gene matches: 9. The CDR3 runs to 18 residues. CDR1 is MDHEN, CDR2 SYDVKM, per germline. The CDR3 DNA reads as TGTGCCAGCAGCCCTGCGGGACTAGCGGGAGGGAGGACAGATACGCAGTATTTT. Translated: CASSPAGLAGGRTDTQYF.

This chain connects TRBV4-1 to TRBJ2-3, with D possibly being TRBD2 (5 bases). The CDR3 runs to 17 residues. With 0 bases removed from V and 2 bases from J, the gap between germline ends came to 15 bases. Germline V CDR1 and CDR2: MGHRA, YSYEKL. CDR3 in amino acids: CASSQDFGGSSTDTQYF. In DNA, the CDR3 is TGCGCCAGCAGCCAAGATTTCGGAGGCTCCTCCACAGATACGCAGTATTTT.